This is a list of T cell receptor beta chains from one sample in a study of blood T cell repertoires in COVID-19. Using immunoSEQ multiplex PCR, the repertoire was profiled, and TCRdb retains in-frame clones only, with some absent. The repertoire has approximately 20,000 clones, roughly 90% of them found once; the top ten carry roughly a sixth. Material: peripheral blood. These TCRs come from a human donor in a cohort sampled during active COVID-19. Both conserved end residues are part of each CDR3. D genes are given only for firm matches. Clone size is shown for a subset of rows, as once, few, many or a class of expanded clone.

d_call clone_size j_call v_call cdr3_nt cdr3_aa
. few TRBJ1-3 TRBV10-3 TGTGCCATCCAACAGAGCTCTGGAAACACCATATATTTT CAIQQSSGNTIYF
. . TRBJ2-3 TRBV6-5 TGTGCCAGCAGTTACTCGATTAGTCGGACAGATACGCAGTATTTT CASSYSISRTDTQYF
. . TRBJ1-5 TRBV28 TGTGCCAGCAGGGCGGGGGGCGTCGGTCAGCCCCAGCATTTT CASRAGGVGQPQHF
. . TRBJ1-2 TRBV6-5 TGTGCCAGCAGTTTGCGGACAGCTCCTAACTATGGCTACACCTTC CASSLRTAPNYGYTF
. . TRBJ2-7 TRBV7-9 TGTGCCAGCAGCCGCGAGGGCCGGGGGAACGAGCAGTACTTC CASSREGRGNEQYF
TRBD1 . TRBJ2-3 TRBV9 TGTGCCAGCAGCGTAGAGGGACAGGCTATCCCCACAGATACGCAGTATTTT CASSVEGQAIPTDTQYF
. . TRBJ2-2 TRBV7-2 TGTGCCAGCAGCTTAGTAGCCTACGGGGAGCTGTTTTTT CASSLVAYGELFF
TRBD1 . TRBJ2-2 TRBV19 TGTGCCAGTAGGAGAAGGACAGGGCAAATGAACACCGGGGAGCTGTTTTTT CASRRRTGQMNTGELFF
TRBD1 . TRBJ1-5 TRBV27 TGTGCCAGTGCAGGGGGCAGGGAAAGCAATCAGCCCCAGCATTTT CASAGGRESNQPQHF
. . TRBJ1-2 TRBV5-4 TGTGCCAGCAGCCCTCGACGGGAGAACTATGGCTACACCTTC CASSPRRENYGYTF
TRBD1 . TRBJ2-3 TRBV27 TGTGCCAGCAGTTTAATCTCTGGGACAGGGCTCACAGATACGCAGTATTTT CASSLISGTGLTDTQYF
TRBD1 . TRBJ1-1 TRBV6-5 TGTGCCAGCAGAGAGCGGGCAGGGGGCACTGAAGCTTTCTTT CASRERAGGTEAFF
. . TRBJ2-7 TRBV30 TGTGCCTTCGGAGGGAGACCCTACGAGCAGTACTTC CAFGGRPYEQYF
TRBD2 . TRBJ2-3 TRBV3-1/TRBV3-2 TGTGCCAGCAGCCAAGCCCTGGGGGCGGGAGGTGGAGATACGCAGTATTTT CASSQALGAGGGDTQYF
TRBD1 . TRBJ2-1 TRBV4-2 TGTGCCAGCAGCCTGGACAGGGTCGATGAGCAGTTCTTC CASSLDRVDEQFF
TRBD1 . TRBJ2-5 TRBV6-5 TGTGCCAGCAGGAGACAGGGGGCGTACCAAGAGACCCAGTACTTC CASRRQGAYQETQYF
TRBD2 . TRBJ2-1 TRBV5-1 TGCGCCAGCAGCCCACGGGGTAGCGGGGTGAATAATGAGCAGTTCTTC CASSPRGSGVNNEQFF
. . TRBJ1-1 TRBV7-3 TGTGCCAGCAGGAATACAGCGGGACAAAATGAAGCTTTCTTT CASRNTAGQNEAFF
TRBD2 . TRBJ2-3 TRBV7-2 TGTGCCAGCAGCCCCGGACTAGCGGGCTACACAGATACGCAGTATTTT CASSPGLAGYTDTQYF
TRBD1 . TRBJ2-3 TRBV30 TGTGCCTGGGCGGGGACAGGGTGTCCAGATACGCAGTATTTT CAWAGTGCPDTQYF
TRBD1 . TRBJ1-2 TRBV25-1 TGTGCCAGCAGTGAAATTGGGACAGGGGAAGCTCAGGGTGGCTACACCTTC CASSEIGTGEAQGGYTF
. . TRBJ1-4 TRBV9 TGTGCCAGCAGCGTAGAAGGAGGAGTCGGCGAAAAACTGTTTTTT CASSVEGGVGEKLFF
TRBD1 once TRBJ1-5 TRBV5-6 TGTGCCAGCAGCCCTAGCGGATTTCGGACAGGGACCCAGCCCCAGCATTTT CASSPSGFRTGTQPQHF
TRBD2 . TRBJ2-3 TRBV5-1 TGCGCCAGCAAATCGGGACTAGGGTACACAGATACGCAGTATTTT CASKSGLGYTDTQYF
TRBD2 . TRBJ2-2 TRBV15 TGTGCCACCAGCAGAGATTTGGGACTAGCGGGAGTTGGTACCGGGGAGCTGTTTTTT CATSRDLGLAGVGTGELFF
. . TRBJ1-6 TRBV19 TGTGCCAGTCTTGACGGAGGTTATAATTCACCCCTCCACTTT CASLDGGYNSPLHF
. . TRBJ2-7 TRBV5-1 TGCGCCAGCAGCTTGGGAGGGTTTGGGCCCGAGCAGTACTTC CASSLGGFGPEQYF
TRBD2 . TRBJ2-1 TRBV4-1 TGCGCCAGCAGGATAGCGGGGGGGCAGAATGAGCAGTTCTTC CASRIAGGQNEQFF
. . TRBJ2-1 TRBV4-1 TGCGCCAGCAGCTCCCTCTTGCGGTACAATGAGCAGTTCTTC CASSSLLRYNEQFF
. . TRBJ1-1 TRBV2 TGTGCCAGCAGTGATCGGGGGACTGAAGCTTTCTTT CASSDRGTEAFF
. . TRBJ1-5 TRBV9 TGTGCCAGCAGCGCCGGTGGGGAGACCAATCAGCCCCAGCATTTT CASSAGGETNQPQHF
TRBD1 . TRBJ2-3 TRBV27 TGTGCCAGCAGTCCCCGGGACAGGGTGTTAGATACGCAGTATTTT CASSPRDRVLDTQYF
. . TRBJ1-5 TRBV7-8 TGTGCCAGCAGCTTATCGAAAAGAGATCAGCCCCAGCATTTT CASSLSKRDQPQHF
TRBD2 . TRBJ2-3 TRBV18 TGTGCCAGCTCACCTTGGGGAGGGGGCACAGATACGCAGTATTTT CASSPWGGGTDTQYF
TRBD1 . TRBJ2-7 TRBV6-5 TGTGCCAGCCGGACAGGGGATCGCGAGCAGTACTTC CASRTGDREQYF
. . TRBJ2-3 TRBV28 TGTGCCAGCATAGATCGGGGTAGCACAGATACGCAGTATTTT CASIDRGSTDTQYF
. . TRBJ1-4 TRBV2 TGTGCCAGCAGGGGGACATTCACTAATGAAAAACTGTTTTTT CASRGTFTNEKLFF
TRBD1 . TRBJ1-2 TRBV27 TGTGCCAGCAGTGGACGACAGGGCAGCTATGGCTACACCTTC CASSGRQGSYGYTF
. . TRBJ2-7 TRBV5-4 TGTGCCAGCAGCACCCCACAGGGCCACGAGCAGTACTTC CASSTPQGHEQYF
. . TRBJ2-3 TRBV30 TGTGCCTGGAGTGTACGAGAGCGAGATACGCAGTATTTT CAWSVRERDTQYF
TRBD2 . TRBJ2-1 TRBV10-3 TGTGCCATCAGTGAGCCGAGGGGGGTAGCGGGAACCTACAATGAGCAGTTCTTC CAISEPRGVAGTYNEQFF
. . TRBJ1-2 TRBV2 TGTGCCAGCAGTGAAAATCTCTATGGCTACACCTTC CASSENLYGYTF
TRBD1 . TRBJ1-6 TRBV7-2 TGTGCCAGCAGAGGGACAGGGCAAAATTCACCCCTCCACTTT CASRGTGQNSPLHF
. . TRBJ2-1 TRBV29-1 TGCAGCGTTGAGGACGGAGGCTACAATGAGCAGTTCTTC CSVEDGGYNEQFF
. . TRBJ2-6 TRBV28 TGTGCCAGCAGACAAGGGGGTTCTGGGGCCAACGTCCTGACTTTC CASRQGGSGANVLTF
TRBD1 . TRBJ1-6 TRBV5-1 TGCGCCAGCAGCATCTCCGGGACAGGGATGCAGTCACCCCTCCACTTT CASSISGTGMQSPLHF
. . TRBJ2-5 TRBV10-1 TGCGCCAGCAGTGAGTGGGACAACTGCGAACCCCAAGAGACCCAGTACTTC CASSEWDNCEPQETQYF
. . TRBJ1-1 TRBV29-1 TGCAGCGTTGTGGACCCGGGATCAAACACTGAAGCTTTCTTT CSVVDPGSNTEAFF
. . TRBJ2-3 TRBV28 TGTGCCAGCAGTTCCCTACAGGGAAGTTTTTGGACAGATACGCAGTATTTT CASSSLQGSFWTDTQYF
. . TRBJ2-7 TRBV27 TGTGCCAGCAGTCAAGCGGGTTCCTACGAGCAGTACTTC CASSQAGSYEQYF
TRBD1 . TRBJ2-1 TRBV7-8 TGTGCCAGCAGCACCCGGACAGGAGAAGATGAGCAGTTCTTC CASSTRTGEDEQFF
. . TRBJ1-2 TRBV28 TGTGCCAGCAGATCTCTTAGCCACTATGGCTACACCTTC CASRSLSHYGYTF
TRBD2 . TRBJ2-1 TRBV11-2 TGTGCCAGCAGCTTAGGGGTAGCGGGAGTTTTTAATGAGCAGTTCTTC CASSLGVAGVFNEQFF
TRBD1 . TRBJ1-1 TRBV12-3/TRBV12-4 TGTGCCAGCAGTTTCGGACAGGGCGCTGAAGCTTTCTTT CASSFGQGAEAFF
. . TRBJ2-3 TRBV10-3 TGTGCCATCAGCCAGACGCAGGGACTTGCAGATACGCAGTATTTT CAISQTQGLADTQYF